These 17 T cell receptor beta chains share one sample of origin, sequenced in a study of cytomegalovirus exposure and HLA in healthy donors. PCR used 60 Vbeta primers and 13 Jbeta primers. Using immunoSEQ multiplex PCR, the repertoire was profiled, and TCRdb retains in-frame clones only, with some absent. The table includes about 140,000 clones, approximately 80% detected once. Sequencing used PBMCs. These receptors were collected from a male donor in good health and CMV-seronegative.

The chain couples TRBV7-9 to TRBJ2-5; tentatively, D is TRBD2 (6 bases). This CDR3 is 13 amino acids long. V shed 5 bases and J shed 5 bases, with 12 bases lying between them. The germline V gene has CDR1 SEHNR and CDR2 FQNEAQ (reference sequence). Here the CDR3 reads CASSPPEGETQYF. Here the CDR3 DNA reads TGTGCCAGCAGCCCCCCGGAGGGGGAGACCCAGTACTTC. The full variable domain, in which reference TRBV7-9 and TRBJ2-5 provide the parts outside the CDR3, is DTGVSQNPRHKITKRGQNVTFRCDPISEHNRLYWYRQTLGQGPEFLTYFQNEAQLEKSRLLSDRFSAERPKGSFSTLEIQRTEQGDSAMYLCASSPPEGETQYFGPGTRLLVL.

This clone was detected a few times. This chain connects TRBV5-1 to TRBJ2-3; 10 bases match TRBD2. The V and J ends lost 7 bases and 3 bases, in that order; junction bases with no gene match: 8. The CDR3 runs 15 residues. Germline values: CDR1 SGHRS, CDR2 YFSETQ. This CDR3 reads CASGPSGSNTDTQYF. CDR3 DNA sequence: TGCGCCAGCGGCCCTAGCGGGAGCAATACAGATACGCAGTATTTT.

The V gene is TRBV23-1, the J gene TRBJ2-7, with unresolved D. TRBV23-1 qualifies as an ORF whose function is uncertain. The length of the CDR3 is 18 residues. V was trimmed by 4 bases and J by 1 base, leaving 23 bases between them. The CDR3 DNA follows: TGCGCCAGCAGTCTCGCCGAAGGCGGTCCTTTGGTATCCTACGAGCAGTACTTC. The encoded protein is CASSLAEGGPLVSYEQYF.

The genes are TRBV19 and TRBJ2-5; D is unclear. V was trimmed by 3 bases and J by 6 bases, leaving 11 bases between them. There are 13 residues in the CDR3. In germline, CDR1 is LNHDA, CDR2 SQIVND (reference sequence). CDR3 sequence (DNA): TGTGCCAGTAGTATGGCCCTACAGCAGACCCAGTACTTC. Translated: CASSMALQQTQYF.

The gene calls are TRBV15 and TRBJ1-3, with a possible D match to TRBD1 (6 bases). CDR3 size: 16 residues. Germline lookup yields CDR1 LNHNV and CDR2 YYDKDF (reference sequence). V was cut by 0 bases and J by 4 bases, with 13 bases left in between. CDR3 amino acids: CATSRDTRGTGNTIYF. For the CDR3, the DNA is TGTGCCACCAGCAGAGATACCAGGGGTACAGGAAACACCATATATTTT.

The table lists this clone with a few counts. The gene calls are TRBV6-5 and TRBJ1-2; 7 bases are shared with TRBD1. Germline V CDR1 and CDR2: MNHEY, SVGAGI. The CDR3 consists of 12 residues. V trimming: 6 bases; J trimming: 7 bases; junction bases outside the gene matches: 5. The CDR3 DNA follows: TGTGCCAGCAGCCGACAGGGACGTGGCTACACCTTC. This codes for CASSRQGRGYTF.

The gene calls are TRBV5-1 and TRBJ1-1; TRBD1 might be the D (6 bases). The germline V and J ends were trimmed by 3 bases and 2 bases, with 14 bases remaining between them. The CDR3 has 15 residues. Germline assignment: CDR1 SGHRS and CDR2 YFSETQ. The CDR3 DNA is TGCGCCAGCAGCTGGGACGGACAGACAAACACTGAAGCTTTCTTT. This encodes CASSWDGQTNTEAFF.

The V and J genes are TRBV7-3 and TRBJ1-2; D perhaps matches TRBD1 (5 bases). V lost 2 bases and J lost 4, with 14 bases in between. Germline CDR1 SGHTA, CDR2 FQGTGA. This CDR3 comprises 15 residues. The CDR3 loop reads CASSLHSIGGYGYTF. Written as DNA, the CDR3 is TGTGCCAGCAGCTTACATAGTATCGGGGGCTATGGCTACACCTTC.

V gene TRBV7-9 combines with J gene TRBJ2-5; 8 bases line up with TRBD1. The DNA end favors TRBJ2-7, so the J call may be wrong. In germline, CDR1 is SEHNR, CDR2 FQNEAQ (reference sequence). This CDR3 is built from 14 residues. The CDR3 sequence: CASSPDRGSYEQYF. The CDR3 DNA reads as TGTGCCAGCAGCCCAGACAGGGGCTCTTACGAGCAGTACTTC.

The CDR3 spells CAWSALQVYNEQFF. The CDR3, as DNA: TGTGCCTGGAGTGCGCTCCAGGTCTACAATGAGCAGTTCTTC. The chain joins TRBV30 to TRBJ2-1; no clear D. This CDR3 region has 14 residues. V was trimmed by 1 base and J by 3 bases, leaving 10 bases between them. Germline V gene sequence: CDR1 GTSNPN, CDR2 SVGIG (reference sequence).

This clone was seen once. The rearrangement joins TRBV7-9 to TRBJ1-4; 10 bases match TRBD1. This CDR3 has 15 amino acids. Trimming at V came to 4 bases and at J to 7 bases, leaving 6 bases not matched to a gene. Germline V CDR1 and CDR2: SEHNR, FQNEAQ (reference sequence). This chain's CDR3 is CASSSRGQGGEKLFF. CDR3 nucleotide sequence: TGTGCCAGCAGCTCACGAGGACAGGGGGGTGAAAAACTGTTTTTT.

The chain carries TRBV7-8 and TRBJ1-5; TRBD1 is a possible D gene (6 bases). Between the trimmed V and J ends, which lost 4 bases and 4 bases, there was a span of 11 bases. The germline V gene encodes CDR1 SGHVS and CDR2 FQNEAQ. The CDR3 extends over 14 amino acids. The CDR3 sequence: CASSYRDGNQPQHF. CDR3 DNA sequence: TGTGCCAGCAGCTACAGGGATGGAAATCAGCCCCAGCATTTT.

The CDR3 nucleotides read TGTGCCTGGAGTGTATCAACTAACTATGGCTACACCTTC. Translation: CAWSVSTNYGYTF. This chain connects TRBV30 to TRBJ1-2; D is unclear. There are 13 residues in the CDR3. CDR1 is GTSNPN and CDR2 is SVGIG in the germline V gene (reference sequence). Trimming removed 0 bases at V and 0 bases at J, with 5 bases between.

A single count supports this clone. This rearrangement joins TRBV7-2 to TRBJ1-1; tentative D call: TRBD1 (6 bases). Trimming shortened V by 3 bases and J by 3 bases, and 14 bases separated the two germline ends. Looked up from germline, CDR1 is SGHTA and CDR2 is FQGNSA. This CDR3 spans 15 amino acids. CDR3 region: CASSFGGLIDTEAFF. The CDR3 DNA reads TGTGCCAGCAGCTTTGGGGGCCTGATAGACACTGAAGCTTTCTTT.

V and J are TRBV6-5 and TRBJ1-6, with 7 bases fitting TRBD1. Germline V gene data show CDR1 as MNHEY and CDR2 as SVGAGI. The CDR3 covers 13 residues. V shed 0 bases and J 11 bases; nucleotides not matched to a gene: 1. Here the CDR3 DNA reads TGTGCCAGCAGTTACTCACAGGGGACACCCCTCCACTTT. Its protein is CASSYSQGTPLHF.

The chain recombines TRBV9 with TRBJ1-3; D is possibly TRBD1 (6 bases). Germline V gives CDR1 SGDLS, CDR2 YYNGEE. CDR3 length: 15 amino acids. Trimming removed 4 bases from V and 3 bases from J, with 14 bases in between. CDR3 nucleotides: TGTGCCAGCAGCCCCCTGGGGACACTTGGAAACACCATATATTTT. Amino acid sequence: CASSPLGTLGNTIYF. Full variable domain (rest looked up from reference TRBV9 and TRBJ1-3): DSGVTQTPKHLITATGQRVTLRCSPRSGDLSVYWYQQSLDQGLQFLIQYYNGEERAKGNILERFSAQQFPDLHSELNLSSLELGDSALYFCASSPLGTLGNTIYFGEGSWLTVV.

This clone has just one count. This chain uses TRBV19 with TRBJ2-5; 14 bases line up with TRBD2. This CDR3 spans 16 amino acids. V gave up 5 bases and J gave up 1 base; unmatched junction bases: 3. Germline V lookup: CDR1 LNHDA, CDR2 SQIVND (reference sequence). The CDR3 reads CASSLGLAGGQETQYF. The CDR3 nucleotides read TGTGCCAGTAGTCTCGGACTAGCGGGGGGCCAAGAGACCCAGTACTTC.